Presented here are 23 T cell receptor beta chains from one specimen sequenced in a study of blood T cell repertoires in COVID-19. TCRdb's table, derived via immunoSEQ multiplex PCR, lists solely in-frame clones and lacks some. The table includes more than 300,000 clones, more than 75% detected once. What was sequenced was peripheral blood. The source of these receptors is a woman aged 30 to 39 with COVID-19, enrolled during active disease.

This chain joins TRBV23-1 and TRBJ2-6; 11 nucleotides agree with TRBD1. TRBV23-1 counts as an open reading frame of uncertain function. This CDR3 region has 20 residues. V trimming: 2 bases; J trimming: 4 bases; junction bases outside the gene matches: 13. CDR3 region: CASSQLFKGQGAYGANVLTF. The CDR3 DNA reads as TGCGCCAGCAGTCAACTCTTTAAAGGACAGGGGGCGTACGGGGCCAACGTCCTGACTTTC.

The gene calls are TRBV5-1 and TRBJ2-2, with TRBD2 identical over 8 bases. This CDR3 has 14 residues. After removal of 4 bases from V and 3 bases from J, the junction contained 2 bases not matched to a gene. Germline assignment: CDR1 SGHRS and CDR2 YFSETQ. The CDR3 reads CASSVLADTGELFF. The CDR3 DNA follows: TGCGCCAGCAGCGTACTAGCGGACACCGGGGAGCTGTTTTTT.

The chain carries TRBV10-3 and TRBJ2-1, with D maybe TRBD2 (6 bases). Trimming cost V 0 bases and J 10 bases, with 13 bases left between them. CDR3 size: 14 residues. CDR1 and CDR2 from the germline V gene are ENHRY and SYGVKD. CDR3 residues: CAISESGGSREQFF. The CDR3 nucleotides are TGTGCCATCAGTGAGTCGGGAGGAAGCAGGGAGCAGTTCTTC.

The J gene is TRBJ2-7, the V gene TRBV14; 11 bases align to TRBD1. Germline CDR1 SGHDN, CDR2 FVKESK. After removal of 2 bases from V and 6 bases from J, the junction contained 9 bases not matched to a gene. The CDR3 has 16 residues. CDR3 loop: CASSQNVRTGGGEQYF. As DNA, the CDR3 is TGTGCCAGCAGCCAAAATGTTAGGACAGGGGGCGGCGAGCAGTACTTC.

The rearrangement links TRBV9 to TRBJ1-6, with 10 bases lining up with TRBD1. The CDR3 extends over 15 amino acids. CDR1 SGDLS and CDR2 YYNGEE come from the germline V gene. The ends lost 2 bases at V and 8 bases at J; junction bases unmatched: 4. The CDR3 sequence is CASSVLDRGYSPLHF. CDR3 nucleotides: TGTGCCAGCAGCGTTTTGGACAGGGGGTATTCACCCCTCCACTTT.

This clone was seen many times. This chain links TRBV19 with TRBJ2-4; 7 bases line up with TRBD2. This CDR3 has 14 residues. Losses at the gene ends were 2 bases for V and 8 bases for J; bases not matched to a gene: 6. Per germline, CDR1 LNHDA and CDR2 SQIVND (reference sequence). For the CDR3, the DNA is TGTGCCAGTAGTATATTAGGAGCGGGACACATTCAGTACTTC. Amino acid sequence: CASSILGAGHIQYF.

This chain connects TRBV5-5 to TRBJ2-7, with 12 positions matching TRBD2. The germline V gene has CDR1 SGHKS and CDR2 YYEKEE (reference sequence). This CDR3 comprises 18 residues. Unmatched junction bases numbered 7, after V lost 0 bases and J lost 0 bases. CDR3 amino acids: CASSLVLAGGPSSYEQYF. Written as DNA, the CDR3 is TGTGCCAGCAGCTTGGTCCTAGCGGGAGGGCCCAGCTCCTACGAGCAGTACTTC.

This clone occurred a few times. This chain links TRBV7-8 with TRBJ2-7; 10 nucleotides align to TRBD2. Trimming cost V 1 base and J 4 bases; bases outside gene matches: 7. Germline V lookup: CDR1 SGHVS, CDR2 FQNEAQ. The CDR3 contains 16 residues. CDR3 DNA sequence: TGTGCCAGCAGCTTAGGTGGGGTACTAGCGGGGTACGAGCAGTACTTC. It is translated as CASSLGGVLAGYEQYF. Complete variable domain (other parts from reference TRBV7-8 and TRBJ2-7): GAGVSQSPRYKVAKRGQDVALRCDPISGHVSLFWYQQALGQGPEFLTYFQNEAQLDKSGLPSDRFFAERPEGSVSTLKIQRTQQEDSAVYLCASSLGGVLAGYEQYFGPGTRLTVT.

The chain combines TRBV6-5 with TRBJ2-3, with D possibly TRBD1 on 5 matching bases. The CDR3 is 14 residues long. Trimming took 8 bases from V and 0 from J, leaving 12 bases between them. Germline V gives CDR1 MNHEY, CDR2 SVGAGI. The CDR3: CASLRTPSTDTQYF. The CDR3 nucleotides are TGTGCCAGCCTAAGGACACCCAGCACAGATACGCAGTATTTT.

This chain uses TRBV21-1 with TRBJ1-5. TRBV21-1 is recorded as a pseudogene. The CDR3 spans 15 residues. The CDR3 bases are TGTGCCAGCGGAGTTCCGACCTTCAGCAATCAGCCCCAGCATTTT. Translation gives CASGVPTFSNQPQHF.

The rearrangement uses TRBV7-9 and TRBJ2-5; D is ambiguous. The CDR3 is 12 residues long. Trimming stripped 2 bases from V and 7 bases from J, with 8 bases between. Germline V gene sequence: CDR1 SEHNR, CDR2 FQNEAQ (reference sequence). CDR3 nucleotides: TGTGCCAGCAGCTTAAGACTTTCGACCCAGTACTTC. Its protein is CASSLRLSTQYF.

This chain links TRBV7-2 with TRBJ1-1; D is ambiguous. Trimming pared 5 bases from V and 2 bases from J, leaving 3 bases between. Germline CDR1 SGHTA, CDR2 FQGNSA. The CDR3 sequence is 11 residues long. The CDR3 region is CASSRNTEAFF. The CDR3 DNA sequence: TGTGCCAGCAGCCGTAACACTGAAGCTTTCTTT. Variable domain in full (rest from reference TRBV7-2 and TRBJ1-1): GAGVSQSPSNKVTEKGKDVELRCDPISGHTALYWYRQSLGQGLEFLIYFQGNSAPDKSGLPSDRFSAERTGGSVSTLTIQRTQQEDSAVYLCASSRNTEAFFGQGTRLTVV.

This sequence joins TRBV6-5 and TRBJ1-2; 9 bases match TRBD1. After removal of 7 bases from V and 5 bases from J, the junction contained 8 bases not matched to a gene. Germline CDR1 reads MNHEY; CDR2 reads SVGAGI. The CDR3 totals 14 residues. The CDR3 sequence: CASTPGTGTYGYTF. The CDR3 DNA reads TGTGCCAGCACCCCCGGGACAGGGACTTATGGCTACACCTTC.

The chain combines TRBV27 with TRBJ2-3, with D perhaps matching TRBD1 (6 bases). The CDR3 extends over 14 amino acids. V was clipped by 4 bases and J by 5 bases, with 13 bases between them. CDR1 and CDR2 from the germline V gene are MNHEY and SMNVEV (reference sequence). The CDR3 spells CASSSSQGRDTQYF. The CDR3 bases are TGTGCCAGCAGTTCAAGCCAGGGGAGAGATACGCAGTATTTT.

J is TRBJ2-7 and V is TRBV5-4; 16 bases agree with TRBD2. From germline, CDR1 is SGHNT and CDR2 YYREEE (reference sequence). V lost 4 bases and J lost 5; bases outside the gene matches: 6. The CDR3 consists of 16 residues. The CDR3 loop is CASSGGLAGGSDEQYF. Written as DNA, the CDR3 is TGTGCCAGCAGCGGGGGACTAGCGGGAGGGTCAGACGAGCAGTACTTC.

A few counts support this clone. The V gene is TRBV11-2, the J gene TRBJ2-1; 8 positions match TRBD2. CDR1 SGHAT and CDR2 FQNNGV come from the germline V gene. The CDR3 has 13 amino acids. J was trimmed by 9 bases and V by 6 bases; bases with no gene match: 7. The CDR3 sequence: CASRPGLEGEQFF. As DNA, the CDR3 is TGTGCCAGCAGGCCGGGACTAGAAGGTGAGCAGTTCTTC.

V gene TRBV10-3 combines with J gene TRBJ1-2, with a possible D match to TRBD1 (6 bases). With 8 bases removed from V and 5 bases from J, the gap between germline ends came to 15 bases. The CDR3 contains 13 residues. CDR1 and CDR2 from the germline V gene are ENHRY and SYGVKD. CDR3 coding DNA: TGTGCCATCGCTTCGACAGGCCTGTATGGCTACACCTTC. It codes for CAIASTGLYGYTF.

The gene calls are TRBV7-9 and TRBJ1-4, with D maybe TRBD1 (6 bases). This CDR3 spans 15 amino acids. Per the germline V gene, CDR1 is SEHNR and CDR2 is FQNEAQ (reference sequence). Trimming pared 3 bases from V and 8 bases from J, leaving 16 bases between. The CDR3 DNA sequence: TGTGCCAGCAGCTTTGTCACAGGGTTGGAAGAAAAACTGTTTTTT. As protein: CASSFVTGLEEKLFF.

The chain carries TRBV7-9 and TRBJ1-5; 8 bases agree with TRBD1. V lost 5 bases to trimming and J lost 1 base; unmatched junction nucleotides: 4. Germline V CDR1 and CDR2: SEHNR, FQNEAQ (reference sequence). This CDR3 spans 15 amino acids. The CDR3 sequence: CASSLGQGSNQPQHF. CDR3 DNA: TGTGCCAGCAGCCTAGGACAGGGAAGCAATCAGCCCCAGCATTTT.

The table lists this clone with a few counts. The CDR3 nucleotides are TGTGCCAGCAGCACTTCCGGGATCTTGACCTATGGCTACACCTTC. Translation: CASSTSGILTYGYTF. The chain couples TRBV28 to TRBJ1-2; unclear D gene. This CDR3 has 15 amino acids. The germline V and J ends were trimmed by 6 bases and 4 bases, with 18 bases remaining between them. The V gene's germline CDR1 is MDHEN and CDR2 SYDVKM.

This chain uses TRBV9 with TRBJ1-6; maybe TRBD1 (6 bases). Per germline, CDR1 SGDLS and CDR2 YYNGEE. CDR3 size: 16 residues. V dropped 0 bases and J dropped 5 bases, with 12 bases sitting between them. CDR3 region: CASSVATGGDNSPLHF. The CDR3 DNA reads TGTGCCAGCAGCGTAGCAACGGGGGGCGATAATTCACCCCTCCACTTT. The full variable domain, with the rest looked up from reference TRBV9 and TRBJ1-6, is DSGVTQTPKHLITATGQRVTLRCSPRSGDLSVYWYQQSLDQGLQFLIQYYNGEERAKGNILERFSAQQFPDLHSELNLSSLELGDSALYFCASSVATGGDNSPLHFGNGTRLTVT.

The rearrangement links TRBV7-2 to TRBJ2-1; 7 bases align to TRBD2. The CDR3 totals 17 residues. The V and J ends lost 1 base and 0 bases, in that order; junction bases with no gene match: 6. The germline V gene encodes CDR1 SGHTA and CDR2 FQGNSA. The CDR3 loop reads CASSLVILADSYNEQFF. CDR3 coding DNA: TGTGCCAGCAGCTTAGTAATCCTAGCGGACTCCTACAATGAGCAGTTCTTC.

With regard to this clone: At one boundary the junction diverges from the germline segment, which might be a read error. The chain uses TRBV6-2 or TRBV6-3 and TRBJ1-1, with D uncertain. The CDR3 has 13 amino acids. The germline V gene has CDR1 MNHEY and CDR2 SVGEGT. CDR3 region: CANSYHTGTEAFF. In DNA, the CDR3 is TGTGCCAACAGTTACCACACCGGGACTGAAGCTTTCTTT.